Reported below is one T cell receptor beta chain. Its antigen is as yet unknown. Trimming removed 10 bases at V and 6 bases at J, with 13 bases between. The CDR3 contains 11 residues. The germline gives CDR1 LNHDA, CDR2 SQIVND (reference sequence). The data were obtained in a study of T cell responses to AZD1222 COVID-19 vaccine. Study context: Samples with a second dose at about 4 or about 12 weeks were pooled together.

The protocol was immunoSEQ multiplex PCR, while the TCRdb copy is restricted to in-frame clones and leaves out a portion. The data show 100,000 to 150,000 clones, approximately 84% seen once. Study-wide results and caveats: In a largely white British group with more females than males, clonal diversity was possibly underestimated. Without day 14 samples, only post-peak T cell repertoires were studied.

This rearrangement joins TRBV19 to TRBJ2-7; D is ambiguous. The receptor was isolated from an adult in good health. The sequenced sample was peripheral blood, obtained on day 0 of AZD1222 vaccination. CDR3 nucleotides: TGTGCCACCAGTAGGGCATTCGAGCAGTACTTC. Its translation is CATSRAFEQYF. Full variable domain (missing parts from reference TRBV19 and TRBJ2-7): DGGITQSPKYLFRKEGQNVTLSCEQNLNHDAMYWYRQDPGQGLRLIYYSQIVNDFQKGDIAEGYSVSREKKESFPLTVTSAQKNPTAFYLCATSRAFEQYFGPGTRLTVT.